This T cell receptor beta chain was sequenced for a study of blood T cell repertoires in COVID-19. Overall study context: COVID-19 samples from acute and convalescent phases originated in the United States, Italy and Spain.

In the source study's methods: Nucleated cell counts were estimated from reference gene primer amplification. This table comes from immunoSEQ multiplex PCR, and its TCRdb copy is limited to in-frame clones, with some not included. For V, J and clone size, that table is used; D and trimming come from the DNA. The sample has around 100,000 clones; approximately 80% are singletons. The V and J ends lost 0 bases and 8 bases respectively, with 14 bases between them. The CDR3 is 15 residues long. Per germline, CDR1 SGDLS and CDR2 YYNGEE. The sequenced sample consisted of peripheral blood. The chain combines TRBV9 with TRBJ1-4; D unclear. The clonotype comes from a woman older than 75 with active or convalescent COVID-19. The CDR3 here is CASSVVGGKGEKLFF. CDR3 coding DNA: TGTGCCAGCAGCGTAGTGGGAGGAAAAGGCGAAAAACTGTTTTTT.